This T cell receptor beta chain emerged from a study of technical replicates of blood from several donors. Germline V lookup: CDR1 SGDLS, CDR2 YYNGEE. The CDR3 spans 15 residues. With V trimmed by 4 bases and J by 4 bases, 7 bases remained unmatched. Some clones are missing from TCRdb's copy, which holds only in-frame ones; the method was immunoSEQ multiplex PCR. The data contain about 70,000 clones, around 97% of them singletons. Sequencing was carried out using T cells isolated from PBMCs. This sequence joins TRBV9 and TRBJ2-5; TRBD2 matches 10 bases. This receptor was obtained from a human donor in good health. The CDR3 protein is CASSTSGGAGETQYF. The CDR3 nucleotides are TGTGCCAGCAGCACCAGCGGGGGGGCCGGAGAGACCCAGTACTTC.